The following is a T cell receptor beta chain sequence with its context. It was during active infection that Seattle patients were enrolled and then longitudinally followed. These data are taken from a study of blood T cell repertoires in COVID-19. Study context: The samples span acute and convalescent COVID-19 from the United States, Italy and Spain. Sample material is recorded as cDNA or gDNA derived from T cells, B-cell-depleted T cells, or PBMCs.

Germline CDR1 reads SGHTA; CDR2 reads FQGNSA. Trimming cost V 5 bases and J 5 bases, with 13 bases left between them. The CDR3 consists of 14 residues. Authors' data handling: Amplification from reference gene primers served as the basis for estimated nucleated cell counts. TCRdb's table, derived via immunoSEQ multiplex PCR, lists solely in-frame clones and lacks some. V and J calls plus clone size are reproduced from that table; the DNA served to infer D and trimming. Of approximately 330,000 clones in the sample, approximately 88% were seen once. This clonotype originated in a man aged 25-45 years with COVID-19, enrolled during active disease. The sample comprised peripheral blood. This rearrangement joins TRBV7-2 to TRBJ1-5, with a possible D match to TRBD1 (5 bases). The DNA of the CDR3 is TGTGCCAGCAGCCCCCTAGGAGGGGATCAGCCCCAGCATTTT. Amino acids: CASSPLGGDQPQHF.